Listed here is a single T cell receptor beta chain. Its antigen remains unknown. These data belong to a study of cytomegalovirus exposure and HLA in healthy donors. Study-wide points: Whilst most TCR sequences proved rare, a subset of public TCRs occurred across many donors.

Some clones are missing from TCRdb's copy, which holds only in-frame ones; the method was immunoSEQ multiplex PCR. The sample includes about 280,000 clones, approximately 90% of them seen just once. Trimming stripped 1 base from V and 1 base from J, with 14 bases between. Per the germline V gene, CDR1 is LNHNV and CDR2 is YYDKDF (reference sequence). CDR3 length: 17 residues. The donors were members of the validation cohort comprising over 100 subjects, separate from the roughly 730-subject first cohort. V gene TRBV15 combines with J gene TRBJ2-1, with unresolved D. Sequenced sample: PBMCs. The sequence came from a woman between 18 and 30 years old in good health and CMV-seronegative. The CDR3 DNA reads TGTGCCACCAGCAGAGGCCTTTCACTCCGATCCTACAATGAGCAGTTCTTC. Its translation: CATSRGLSLRSYNEQFF. Drawing the rest from reference TRBV15 and TRBJ2-1, the complete variable domain is DAMVIQNPRYQVTQFGKPVTLSCSQTLNHNVMYWYQQKSSQAPKLLFHYYDKDFNNEADTPDNFQSRRPNTSFCFLDIRSPGLGDTAMYLCATSRGLSLRSYNEQFFGPGTRLTVL.